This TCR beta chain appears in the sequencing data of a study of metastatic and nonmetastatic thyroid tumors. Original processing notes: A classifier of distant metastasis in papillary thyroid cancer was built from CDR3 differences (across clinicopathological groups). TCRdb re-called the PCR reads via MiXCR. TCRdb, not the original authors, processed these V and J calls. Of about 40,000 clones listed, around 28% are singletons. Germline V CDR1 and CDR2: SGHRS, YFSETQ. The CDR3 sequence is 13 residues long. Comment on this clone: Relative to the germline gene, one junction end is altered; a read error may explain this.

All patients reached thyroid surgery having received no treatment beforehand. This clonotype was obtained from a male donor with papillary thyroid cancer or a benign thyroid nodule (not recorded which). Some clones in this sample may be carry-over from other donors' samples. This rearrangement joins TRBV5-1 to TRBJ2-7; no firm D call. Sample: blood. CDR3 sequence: CASSVGSSYEQHF. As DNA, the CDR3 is TGCGCCAGCAGCGTGGGCAGTAGCTACGAGCAGCACTTC.